This paragraph reports one T cell receptor (beta chain). Its target is not known. Other DNA sequences in the sample encode the same CDR3. Healthy donors of bone marrow made up the group. Though probably carrying unrecorded immune exposures, donors were nominally healthy at sampling. Germline loops: CDR1 SGHRS, CDR2 YFSETQ. V trimming: 0 bases; J trimming: 5 bases; junction bases outside the gene matches: 4. There are 14 residues in the CDR3. This entry is derived from a study of cytomegalovirus exposure and HLA in healthy donors. Study results and caveats: Most TCR sequences proved rare, with some public TCRs found in many donors. Across donors, sequencing depth was assumed by presence/absence analyses to be roughly uniform.

The study ran its PCR with 60 Vbeta and 13 Jbeta primers. Method: immunoSEQ multiplex PCR; TCRdb's copy keeps in-frame clones and lacks some. The profile shows around 200,000 clones, around 81% of them singletons. Source material: PBMCs. The source of this sequence is a man aged 25-45 years in good health and CMV-seronegative. The chain uses TRBV5-1 and TRBJ1-1; 7 bases are shared with TRBD1. The CDR3 protein is CASSLEQGRTEAFF. Here the CDR3 DNA reads TGCGCCAGCAGCTTGGAACAGGGGCGGACTGAAGCTTTCTTT.